The 11 T cell receptor beta chains listed next were all sequenced from one sample in a study of T-cell reconstitution after alpha-beta-depleted transplantation in children. During its preparation, the TCRbeta library received unique molecular identifiers. From the PCR reads, TCRdb called clonotypes with MiXCR, one entry per CDR3 protein. The top ten clones hold 2% to 2.5% of a sample with 500,000 or so distinct CDR3 sequences, around a third of them seen once. The specimen was PBMCs from the stem cell graft donor, collected from the stem cell graft. The receptors shown here come from a human donor who donated a stem cell graft to a child with aplastic anemia.

Remarks on this clonotype: A much larger clone is a single base away; this may be a read error. The V gene is TRBV4-2, the J gene TRBJ1-1; 7 bases agree with TRBD1. Trimming took 4 bases from V and 4 from J; bases not matched to a gene: 3. Germline lookup yields CDR1 LGHNA and CDR2 YNFKEQ. The CDR3 contains 13 residues. The CDR3 bases are TGTGCCAGCAGCCCGACAGGGACCACTGAAGCTTTCTTT. It is translated as CASSPTGTTEAFF.

The chain links TRBV30 to TRBJ2-1, with 10 bases aligning to TRBD2. The CDR3 totals 16 residues. Trimming removed 2 bases from V and 4 bases from J; junction bases left unmatched: 8. CDR1 GTSNPN and CDR2 SVGIG come from the germline V gene (reference sequence). The CDR3: CAWSRSSGRVYNEQFF. The CDR3, as DNA: TGTGCCTGGAGTCGTTCTAGCGGGAGAGTGTACAATGAGCAGTTCTTC.

This clonotype came up a few times. The rearrangement uses TRBV10-2 and TRBJ2-1; the D is unclear. The CDR3 has 15 residues. Germline V CDR1 and CDR2: WSHSY, SAAADI. Deletions cut 2 bases from V and 8 bases from J, with 16 bases between. The CDR3 DNA is TGCGCCAGCAGTGAGGGGCTACTCCGTGGGTATGAGCAGTTCTTC. It codes for CASSEGLLRGYEQFF.

The gene calls are TRBV12-3 or TRBV12-4 and TRBJ1-6; 10 bases are a match to TRBD1. After removal of 7 bases from V and 8 bases from J, the junction contained 8 bases not matched to a gene. This CDR3 spans 15 amino acids. The CDR3 DNA follows: TGTGCCAGCACTCGGGCCGGGACAGGGGATTCACCCCTCCACTTT. Protein: CASTRAGTGDSPLHF.

V gene TRBV29-1 combines with J gene TRBJ2-3; 7 bases map to TRBD1. CDR3 length: 17 amino acids. Per the germline V gene, CDR1 is SQVTM and CDR2 is ANQGSEA. V lost 4 bases, J lost 0 bases, and 13 bases stayed unmatched. The CDR3 nucleotides read TGCAGCGTTGCGGGAAATCGGGACAGAGGGAGCACAGATACGCAGTATTTT. Translation: CSVAGNRDRGSTDTQYF.

This chain links TRBV7-9 with TRBJ2-3; TRBD1 might be the D (6 bases). CDR1 is SEHNR and CDR2 is FQNEAQ in the germline V gene (reference sequence). The CDR3 spans 15 residues. Trimming stripped 2 bases from V and 3 bases from J, with 12 bases between. The CDR3 DNA reads as TGTGCCAGCAGCTTAATCGCAGGGGAGACAGATACGCAGTATTTT. Its translation is CASSLIAGETDTQYF.

V is TRBV7-9 and J is TRBJ2-7, with TRBD1 identical over 7 bases. V lost 5 bases, J lost 3 bases, and 7 bases stayed unmatched. The CDR3 has 14 amino acids. Germline V gene lookup returns CDR1 SEHNR and CDR2 FQNEAQ (reference sequence). CDR3 in DNA: TGTGCCAGCAGCATCGCAACAGGGGACTACGAGCAGTACGTC. Translation gives CASSIATGDYEQYV.

The V gene is TRBV5-4, the J gene TRBJ2-2, with D possibly TRBD1 on 6 matching bases. This CDR3 is 16 amino acids long. Trimming cost V 0 bases and J 5 bases, with 14 bases left between them. Germline-derived CDR1 and CDR2 are SGHNT and YYREEE (reference sequence). The CDR3 loop is CASSLGAPQGTGELFF. Written as DNA, the CDR3 is TGTGCCAGCAGCTTGGGGGCCCCACAGGGAACCGGGGAGCTGTTTTTT.

The chain recombines TRBV29-1 with TRBJ2-1, with D perhaps matching TRBD2 (5 bases). The CDR3 is 13 residues long. Germline CDR1 and CDR2: SQVTM and ANQGSEA. Trimming pared 6 bases from V and 4 bases from J, leaving 13 bases between. CDR3 sequence: CSVRAEGYNEQFF. CDR3 coding DNA: TGCAGCGTGAGGGCCGAAGGATACAATGAGCAGTTCTTC.

J is TRBJ2-1 and V is TRBV15; 8 bases map to TRBD2. The CDR3 is made up of 17 amino acids. V lost 0 bases and J lost 9; bases outside the gene matches: 13. Germline-derived CDR1 and CDR2 are LNHNV and YYDKDF (reference sequence). The DNA for the CDR3 is TGTGCCACCAGCAGAGATCACATAAGCGGGAGTAACTTTGAGCAGTTCTTC. It specifies CATSRDHISGSNFEQFF.

The table lists this clonotype with a few counts. V gene TRBV6-1 combines with J gene TRBJ1-6, with a possible D match to TRBD1 (6 bases). The V and J ends lost 6 bases and 13 bases respectively, with 16 bases between them. The CDR3 runs to 13 residues. From germline, CDR1 is MNHNS and CDR2 SASEGT. The CDR3 loop is CASRRDIAGPLHF. Here the CDR3 DNA reads TGTGCCAGCAGGCGGGACATAGCAGGGCCCCTCCACTTT.